The sample holds a few counts of the clone carrying this T cell receptor beta chain. As yet, its antigen is unknown. These data belong to a study of beta chain features in type 1 diabetes. The study's findings and limits: PCR might preferentially amplify shorter templates, equally in patients and controls.

Between the trimmed V and J ends, which lost 5 bases and 2 bases, there was a span of 6 bases. Germline assignment: CDR1 SEHNR and CDR2 FQNEAQ (reference sequence). This CDR3 is built from 12 residues. Expressed TCRB transcripts were sequenced after all isolated RNA was converted to cDNA. TCRdb's table, derived via immunoSEQ multiplex PCR, lists solely in-frame clones and lacks some. The top ten hold around 2.1% of the sample, which has some 150,000 clones, 8.5% to 14% seen once. This chain uses TRBV7-9 with TRBJ1-2; D not resolved. The sample consisted of central memory CD4+ T cells from blood. This receptor was identified in a man younger than 35 in good health. CDR3 in DNA: TGTGCCAGCAGCGCCGGAAACTATGGCTACACCTTC. Amino acid sequence: CASSAGNYGYTF.